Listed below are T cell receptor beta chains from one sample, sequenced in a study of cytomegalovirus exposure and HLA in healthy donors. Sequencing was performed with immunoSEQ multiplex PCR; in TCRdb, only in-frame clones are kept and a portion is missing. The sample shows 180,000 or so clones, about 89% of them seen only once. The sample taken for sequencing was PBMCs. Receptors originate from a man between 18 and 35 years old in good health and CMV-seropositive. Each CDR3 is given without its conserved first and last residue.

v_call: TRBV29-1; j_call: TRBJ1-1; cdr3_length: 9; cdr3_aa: SIQLNTEAF
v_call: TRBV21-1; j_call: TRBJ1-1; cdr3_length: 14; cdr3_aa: AHLQRGAGKNTEAF
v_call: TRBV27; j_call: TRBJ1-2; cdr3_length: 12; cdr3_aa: ASSFGQGVYGYT
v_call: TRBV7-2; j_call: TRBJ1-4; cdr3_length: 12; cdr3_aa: ASSFSGVDEKLF
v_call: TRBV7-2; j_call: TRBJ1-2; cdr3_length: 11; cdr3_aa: ASSPSRDYGYT
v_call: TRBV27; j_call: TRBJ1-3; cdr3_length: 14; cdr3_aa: ASSSIWGRSGNTIY
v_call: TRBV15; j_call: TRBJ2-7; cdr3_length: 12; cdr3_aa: ATSRDPALQEQY
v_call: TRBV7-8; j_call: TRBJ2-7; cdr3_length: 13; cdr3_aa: ASSLALEGAYEQY
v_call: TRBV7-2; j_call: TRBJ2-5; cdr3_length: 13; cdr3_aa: ASSLALLGQETQY
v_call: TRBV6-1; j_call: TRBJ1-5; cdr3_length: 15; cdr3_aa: ASSGTRGLISNQPQH
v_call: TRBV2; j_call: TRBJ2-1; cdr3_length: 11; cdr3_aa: ASSVLGAGEQF
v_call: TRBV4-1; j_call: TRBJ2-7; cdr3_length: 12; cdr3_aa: ASSPDRGLYEQY
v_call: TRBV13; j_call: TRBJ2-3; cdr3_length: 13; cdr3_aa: ASSQGGQGTDTQY
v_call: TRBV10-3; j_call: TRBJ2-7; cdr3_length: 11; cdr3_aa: AISETGFYEQY
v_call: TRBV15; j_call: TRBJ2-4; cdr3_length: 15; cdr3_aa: ATSSNIPGQGINIQY
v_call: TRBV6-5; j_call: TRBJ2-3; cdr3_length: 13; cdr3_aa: ASSLTSGGADTQY
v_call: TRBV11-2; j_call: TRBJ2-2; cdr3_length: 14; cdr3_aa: ASSLNGRAGAGELF
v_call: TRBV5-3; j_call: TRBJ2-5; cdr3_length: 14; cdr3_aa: ARSLGRRYPGETQY
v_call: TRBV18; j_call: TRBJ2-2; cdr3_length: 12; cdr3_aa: ASSPQGNTGELF
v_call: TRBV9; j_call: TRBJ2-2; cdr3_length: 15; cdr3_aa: ASSVDKSSGNTGELF
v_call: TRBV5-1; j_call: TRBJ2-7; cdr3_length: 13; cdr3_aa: ASSVGQGLSYEQY
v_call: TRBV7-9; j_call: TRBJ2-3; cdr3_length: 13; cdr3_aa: ASSLAAQGRDTQY
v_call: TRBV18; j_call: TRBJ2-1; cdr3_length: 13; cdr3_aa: ASSRREGSYNEQF
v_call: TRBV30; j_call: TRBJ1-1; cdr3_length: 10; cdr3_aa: AWSVTRTGAF
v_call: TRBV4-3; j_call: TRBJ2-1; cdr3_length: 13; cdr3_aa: ASSQEPRPNNEQF
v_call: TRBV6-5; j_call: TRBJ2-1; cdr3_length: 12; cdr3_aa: ASSLLAGVIEQF
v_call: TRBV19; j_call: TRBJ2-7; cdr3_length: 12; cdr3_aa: ASSIVGRSYEQY
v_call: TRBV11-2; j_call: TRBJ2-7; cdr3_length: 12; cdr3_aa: ASSLGLGGGEQY
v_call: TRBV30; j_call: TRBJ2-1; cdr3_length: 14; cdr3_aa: AWRTLAGETYNEQF
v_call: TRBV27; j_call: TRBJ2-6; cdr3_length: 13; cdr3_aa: ASSVSRAGANVLT
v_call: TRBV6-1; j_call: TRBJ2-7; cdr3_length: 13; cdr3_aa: ASSSGTALSYEQY
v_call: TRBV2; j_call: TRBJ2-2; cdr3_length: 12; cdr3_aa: ASTGTYFTGELF
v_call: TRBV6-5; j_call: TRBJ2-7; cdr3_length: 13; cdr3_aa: ASSQSGQGLTEQY
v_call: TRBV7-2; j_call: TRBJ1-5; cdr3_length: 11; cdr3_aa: ASSFRADQPQH
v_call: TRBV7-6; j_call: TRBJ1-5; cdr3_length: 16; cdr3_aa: ASSPQGGQGLSNQPQH
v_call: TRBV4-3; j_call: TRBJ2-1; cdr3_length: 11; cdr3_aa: ASSQERHNEQF
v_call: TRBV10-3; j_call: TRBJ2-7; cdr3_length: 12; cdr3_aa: AISYSGNTYEQY
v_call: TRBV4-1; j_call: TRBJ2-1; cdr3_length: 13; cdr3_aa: ASSYRAGEANEQF
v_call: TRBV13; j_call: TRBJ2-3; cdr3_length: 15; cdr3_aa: ASSLAGLAGVTDTQY
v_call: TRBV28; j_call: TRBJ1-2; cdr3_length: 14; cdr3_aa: ASSLWDRAFLNGYT
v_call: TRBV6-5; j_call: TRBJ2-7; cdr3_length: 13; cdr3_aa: ASRIIPGQGYEQY
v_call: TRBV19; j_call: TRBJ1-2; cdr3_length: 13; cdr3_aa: ASTQAGPGGVGYT
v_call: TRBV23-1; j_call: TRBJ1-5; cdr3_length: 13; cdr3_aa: ASSQSGQEGEPQH
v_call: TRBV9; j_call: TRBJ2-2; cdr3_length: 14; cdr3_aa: ASSVVGAANTGELF
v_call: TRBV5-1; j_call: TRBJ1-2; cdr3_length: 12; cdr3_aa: ASSLLGTVYGYT
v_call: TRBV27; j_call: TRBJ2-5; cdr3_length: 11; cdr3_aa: ASSRQGGETQY
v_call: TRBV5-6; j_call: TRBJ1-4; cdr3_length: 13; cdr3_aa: ASSFESQGNEKLF